The 18 T cell receptor beta chains below come from one sample, sequenced in a study of T cell responses to AZD1222 COVID-19 vaccine. Method: immunoSEQ multiplex PCR; TCRdb's copy keeps in-frame clones and lacks some. The table includes 150,000 to 200,000 clones, 90% detected once. Sample: peripheral blood, taken 28 days after the second AZD1222 dose. These receptors all stem from an adult who received the AZD1222 COVID-19 vaccine.

The V call is TRBV23-1, the J call TRBJ1-5; D not certain. TRBV23-1 is treated as an ORF (open reading frame) with a function not yet certain. The CDR3 covers 16 residues. V gave up 0 bases and J gave up 13 bases, with 22 bases separating them. The CDR3 spells CASSQSSGPHQGPQHF. CDR3 in DNA: TGCGCCAGCAGTCAATCTTCAGGCCCCCACCAAGGCCCACAGCATTTT.

CDR3 region: CASSSTARGNQPQHF. In DNA form, the CDR3 reads TGTGCCAGCAGCTCGACAGCTAGGGGCAATCAGCCCCAGCATTTT. The chain employs TRBV28 and TRBJ1-5, with TRBD1 as a possible D gene (5 bases). Trimming removed 6 bases at V and 2 bases at J, with 14 bases between. Germline values: CDR1 MDHEN, CDR2 SYDVKM. CDR3 length: 15 amino acids.

The chain combines TRBV7-9 with TRBJ2-3; D gene unclear. Germline CDR1 and CDR2: SEHNR and FQNEAQ (reference sequence). Trimming pared 4 bases from V and 5 bases from J, leaving 7 bases between. The CDR3 is 12 residues long. As DNA, the CDR3 is TGTGCCAGCAGCTCGGATAGAGATACGCAGTATTTT. Residues: CASSSDRDTQYF.

The V call is TRBV3-1 (or the pseudogene TRBV3-2), the J call TRBJ1-4; no clear D gene. There are 13 residues in the CDR3. Trimming stripped 4 bases from V and 4 bases from J, with 7 bases between. Germline V lookup: CDR1 LGHDT, CDR2 YNNKEL (reference sequence). The chain's CDR3 is CASSPYYNEKLFF. The CDR3 coding sequence is TGTGCCAGCAGCCCGTACTATAATGAAAAACTGTTTTTT.

The rearrangement links TRBV5-1 to TRBJ1-4; the match to TRBD1 covers 9 bases. Germline V lookup: CDR1 SGHRS, CDR2 YFSETQ. The CDR3 totals 16 residues. With 2 bases clipped from V and 5 bases from J, the junction kept 7 bases outside the gene matches. DNA for the CDR3: TGCGCCAGCAGCTTCTCCGACAGGGGGGGGAATGAAAAACTGTTTTTT. This codes for CASSFSDRGGNEKLFF.

The chain employs TRBV7-9 and TRBJ1-4, with TRBD1 matching over 7 bases. V gave up 5 bases and J gave up 7 bases; unmatched junction bases: 4. The CDR3 loop spans 13 amino acids. The V gene's germline CDR1 is SEHNR and CDR2 FQNEAQ (reference sequence). CDR3 nucleotide sequence: TGTGCCAGCAGCCCCCGGGACAGTGAAAAACTGTTTTTT. Protein product: CASSPRDSEKLFF.

The chain links TRBV7-2 to TRBJ1-2; no clear D gene. There are 11 residues in the CDR3. Deletions cut 5 bases from V and 11 bases from J, with 12 bases between. Germline V gene sequence: CDR1 SGHTA, CDR2 FQGNSA. The CDR3 nucleotides are TGTGCCAGCAGCAACCGGGCTCTATACACCTTC. The encoded protein is CASSNRALYTF.

The gene calls are TRBV6-5 and TRBJ2-5; 9 nucleotides match TRBD1. The CDR3 length is 15 residues. Germline loops: CDR1 MNHEY, CDR2 SVGAGI. V gave up 4 bases and J gave up 5 bases; unmatched junction bases: 8. CDR3 amino acids: CASSWDRAPTETQYF. The CDR3, as DNA: TGTGCCAGCAGTTGGGACAGGGCACCCACGGAGACCCAGTACTTC.

This chain uses TRBV28 with TRBJ2-3; D is possibly TRBD1 (6 bases). Trimming removed 6 bases from V and 6 bases from J, with 16 bases in between. Germline V gives CDR1 MDHEN, CDR2 SYDVKM. The CDR3 has 14 amino acids. CDR3 sequence reads: CASRPGAARDTQYF. The CDR3 nucleotides read TGTGCCAGCAGGCCAGGGGCGGCCCGGGATACGCAGTATTTT.

This chain connects TRBV6-5 to TRBJ1-2; the match to TRBD1 covers 7 bases. CDR3 length equals 12 residues. J lost 12 bases, V lost 6 bases, and 10 bases had no gene match. Germline CDR1 is MNHEY and CDR2 is SVGAGI. The CDR3 coding sequence is TGTGCCAGCAGACTGACAGGGTCCCGAGACACCTTC. This codes for CASRLTGSRDTF.

This rearrangement joins TRBV4-1 to TRBJ2-4; D unclear. V was trimmed by 0 bases and J by 0 bases, leaving 9 bases between them. The germline V gene has CDR1 MGHRA and CDR2 YSYEKL. The CDR3 spans 16 residues. This chain's CDR3 is CASSQEPPLAKNIQYF. CDR3 coding DNA: TGCGCCAGCAGCCAAGAGCCGCCCCTAGCCAAAAACATTCAGTACTTC.

V is TRBV5-1 and J is TRBJ2-7, with D tentatively TRBD1 or TRBD2 (5 bases each). V lost 0 bases, J lost 0 bases, and 10 bases lay in between. Germline loops: CDR1 SGHRS, CDR2 YFSETQ. This CDR3 is built from 15 residues. CDR3 residues: CASSLGGDYSYEQYF. As DNA, the CDR3 is TGCGCCAGCAGCTTGGGGGGCGACTACTCCTACGAGCAGTACTTC.

The chain employs TRBV4-3 and TRBJ2-2; TRBD2 aligns across 10 bases. The CDR3 consists of 16 residues. V was pared by 0 bases and J by 6 bases, with 4 bases of the junction left unmatched. CDR1 and CDR2 from the germline V gene are LGHNA and YSLEER. The CDR3: CASSQELAGRPGELFF. The CDR3 nucleotides read TGCGCCAGCAGCCAAGAACTAGCGGGACGCCCCGGGGAGCTGTTTTTT.

This clone was recorded once. CDR3 nucleotide sequence: TGTGCCAGCAGTTTGAAAAGGAGCGGGTGGAGGGCAGATACGCAGTATTTT. Translation gives CASSLKRSGWRADTQYF. The V and J genes are TRBV28 and TRBJ2-3, with D perhaps TRBD2 (6 bases). This CDR3 has 17 amino acids. The V gene lost 3 bases and the J gene lost 4 bases, with 20 bases spanning the gap. Germline CDR1 MDHEN, CDR2 SYDVKM. Complete variable domain (other parts from reference TRBV28 and TRBJ2-3): DVKVTQSSRYLVKRTGEKVFLECVQDMDHENMFWYRQDPGLGLRLIYFSYDVKMKEKGDIPEGYSVSREKKERFSLILESASTNQTSMYLCASSLKRSGWRADTQYFGPGTRLTVL.

The genes are TRBV4-2 and TRBJ1-2; perhaps TRBD1 as D (6 bases). The germline CDR1 and CDR2 sequences are LGHNA and YNFKEQ. This CDR3 is built from 14 residues. V dropped 2 bases and J dropped 2 bases, with 9 bases sitting between them. The CDR3 here is CASSQPGQNYGYTF. The CDR3 coding sequence is TGTGCCAGCAGCCAACCGGGACAAAACTATGGCTACACCTTC.

The chain recombines TRBV28 with TRBJ1-2, with D unclear. Trimming removed 2 bases at V and 0 bases at J, with 13 bases between. The CDR3 sequence is 16 residues long. Germline V gives CDR1 MDHEN, CDR2 SYDVKM. The CDR3 protein is CASSLRHRESNYGYTF. CDR3 bases: TGTGCCAGCAGTTTACGGCACAGAGAATCTAACTATGGCTACACCTTC.

The chain couples TRBV7-2 to TRBJ1-6; D is perhaps TRBD1 (6 bases). The CDR3 runs 15 residues. CDR1 is SGHTA and CDR2 is FQGNSA in the germline V gene. V was cut by 1 base and J by 7 bases, with 11 bases left in between. CDR3 bases: TGTGCCAGCAGCTTAGGTTACAGGGACAATTCACCCCTCCACTTT. As protein: CASSLGYRDNSPLHF.

The chain links TRBV7-3 to TRBJ2-7; no clear D. V was pared by 2 bases and J by 3 bases, with 14 bases between. The CDR3 runs to 15 residues. Looked up from germline, CDR1 is SGHTA and CDR2 is FQGTGA. The CDR3 nucleotides are TGTGCCAGCAGCTTATCCGCTTCTCAGTACTACGAGCAGTACTTC. Its protein is CASSLSASQYYEQYF.